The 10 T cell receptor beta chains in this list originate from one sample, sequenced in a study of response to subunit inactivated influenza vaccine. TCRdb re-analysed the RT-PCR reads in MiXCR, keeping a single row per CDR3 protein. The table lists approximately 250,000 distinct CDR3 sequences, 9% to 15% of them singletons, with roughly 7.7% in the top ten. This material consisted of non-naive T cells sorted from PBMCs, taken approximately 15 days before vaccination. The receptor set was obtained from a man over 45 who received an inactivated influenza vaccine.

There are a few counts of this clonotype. The CDR3 spells CASSLEVLTDTQYF. In nucleotides, the CDR3 is TGTGCCAGCAGCTTGGAGGTACTCACAGATACGCAGTATTTT. V gene TRBV7-9 combines with J gene TRBJ2-3; possible D gene TRBD2, 5 bases. The V end was cut by 3 bases, the J end by 2 bases, with 9 bases between. Germline V gene sequence: CDR1 SEHNR, CDR2 FQNEAQ (reference sequence). The CDR3 has 14 residues.

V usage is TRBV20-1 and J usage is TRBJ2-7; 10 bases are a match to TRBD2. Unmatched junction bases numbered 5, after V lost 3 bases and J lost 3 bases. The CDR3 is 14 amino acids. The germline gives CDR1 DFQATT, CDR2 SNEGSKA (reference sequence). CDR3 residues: CSARGTSVDYEQYF. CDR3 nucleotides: TGCAGTGCTAGGGGGACTAGCGTCGACTACGAGCAGTACTTC.

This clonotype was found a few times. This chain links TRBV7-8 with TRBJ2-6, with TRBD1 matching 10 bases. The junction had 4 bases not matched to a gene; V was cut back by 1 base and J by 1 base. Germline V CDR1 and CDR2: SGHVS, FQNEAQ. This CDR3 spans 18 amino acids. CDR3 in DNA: TGTGCCAGCAGCTTAGAGGGGACAGGGGAGTCTGGGGCCAACGTCCTGACTTTC. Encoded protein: CASSLEGTGESGANVLTF.

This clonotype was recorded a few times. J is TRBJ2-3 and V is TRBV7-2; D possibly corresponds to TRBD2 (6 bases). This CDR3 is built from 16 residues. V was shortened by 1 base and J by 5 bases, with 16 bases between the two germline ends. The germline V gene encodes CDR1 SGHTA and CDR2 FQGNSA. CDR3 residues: CASSLGTGVAGDTQYF. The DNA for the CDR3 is TGTGCCAGCAGCTTAGGTACGGGGGTAGCAGGAGATACGCAGTATTTT.

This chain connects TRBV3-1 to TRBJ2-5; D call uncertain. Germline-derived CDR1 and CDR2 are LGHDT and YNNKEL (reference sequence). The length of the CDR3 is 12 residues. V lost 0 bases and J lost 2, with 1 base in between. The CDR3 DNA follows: TGTGCCAGCAGCCAAGATCAAGAGACCCAGTACTTC. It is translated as CASSQDQETQYF.

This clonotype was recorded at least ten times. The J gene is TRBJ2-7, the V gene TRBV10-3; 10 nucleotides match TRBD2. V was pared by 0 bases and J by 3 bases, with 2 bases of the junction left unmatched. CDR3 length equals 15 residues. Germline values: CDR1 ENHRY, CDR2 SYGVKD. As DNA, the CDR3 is TGTGCCATCAGTGAGTCTCGGACTAGCGGCTACGAGCAGTACTTC. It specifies CAISESRTSGYEQYF.

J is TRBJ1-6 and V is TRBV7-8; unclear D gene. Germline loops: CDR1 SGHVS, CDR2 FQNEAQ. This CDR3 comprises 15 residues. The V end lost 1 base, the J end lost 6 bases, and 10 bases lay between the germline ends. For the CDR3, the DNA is TGTGCCAGCAGCTTAGGGGTAGGAGTTAATTCACCCCTCCACTTT. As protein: CASSLGVGVNSPLHF.

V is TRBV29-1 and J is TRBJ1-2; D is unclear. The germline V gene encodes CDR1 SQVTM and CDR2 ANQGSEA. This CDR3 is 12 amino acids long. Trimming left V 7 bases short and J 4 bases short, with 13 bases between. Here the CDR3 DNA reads TGCAGCGCCATTCGGGGTTCCTATGGCTACACCTTC. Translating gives CSAIRGSYGYTF.

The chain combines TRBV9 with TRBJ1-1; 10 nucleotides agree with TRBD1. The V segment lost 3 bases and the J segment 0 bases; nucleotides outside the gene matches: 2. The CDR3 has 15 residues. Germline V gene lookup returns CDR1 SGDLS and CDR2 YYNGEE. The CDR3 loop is CASSGQGAMNTEAFF. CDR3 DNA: TGTGCCAGCAGCGGACAGGGGGCCATGAACACTGAAGCTTTCTTT.

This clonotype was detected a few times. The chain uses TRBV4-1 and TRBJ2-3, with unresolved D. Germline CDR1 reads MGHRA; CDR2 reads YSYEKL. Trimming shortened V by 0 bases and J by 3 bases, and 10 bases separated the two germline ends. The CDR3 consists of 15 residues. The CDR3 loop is CASSQELQQTDTQYF. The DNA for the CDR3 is TGCGCCAGCAGCCAAGAATTGCAACAGACAGATACGCAGTATTTT.